These 5 T cell receptor beta chains share one sample of origin, sequenced in a study of CD8+CD57+ T cells in acquired aplastic anemia. It was genomic DNA that served as the template for profiling TCR beta VDJ and CDR3. One entry per CDR3 protein, called by TCRdb with MiXCR from the reads. The sample lists 350,000 to 450,000 distinct CDR3 sequences, 60% to 80% seen once, with 4% in the top ten. Sequences were obtained from sorted CD4+, CD8+, or CD8+CD57+ T cells (not recorded which) from PBMCs. These receptors all stem from a human donor in good health, serving as a control.

The sample holds a few counts of this clonotype. A much larger clone differs from this one at a single base, so this may be a read error. This likely comes from a read error, as the CDR3 has no conserved phenylalanine or tryptophan at its end. CDR3 loop: CASSPAGTGISYTL. As DNA, the CDR3 is TGTGCCAGCAGCCCCGCCGGGACAGGGATCAGCTACACCCTC. The V gene is TRBV7-2, the J gene TRBJ1-2; 9 bases agree with TRBD1. CDR1 is SGHTA, CDR2 FQGNSA, per germline. The CDR3 is 14 amino acids. Trimming cost V 5 bases and J 9 bases; bases outside gene matches: 10.

The chain is built from TRBV25-1 and TRBJ2-1; maybe TRBD1 (6 bases). The CDR3 contains 14 residues. Trimming stripped 3 bases from V and 10 bases from J, with 16 bases between. CDR1 and CDR2 from the germline V gene are MGHDK and SYGVNS. CDR3 loop: CASSDGSGTYEQFF. The DNA for the CDR3 is TGTGCCAGCAGTGATGGATCCGGGACATACGAGCAGTTCTTC.

This clonotype was seen at least ten times. The chain employs TRBV7-3 and TRBJ2-7, with TRBD2 matching 7 bases. Germline values: CDR1 SGHTA, CDR2 FQGTGA. The CDR3 is 16 residues long. V lost 5 bases, J lost 6 bases, and 16 bases stayed unmatched. The CDR3 nucleotides read TGTGCCAGCAGCCTGGGGGGGGGGAACATGGAATTCGAGCAGTACTTC. Amino acids: CASSLGGGNMEFEQYF.

As for this clonotype: One end of the junction varies from germline; a read error may be responsible. The gene calls are TRBV5-1 and TRBJ2-7; TRBD2 might be the D (6 bases). This CDR3 spans 15 amino acids. From germline, CDR1 is SGHRS and CDR2 YFSETQ. For the CDR3, the DNA is TGCGCCAACAGCCCGCAGAGCGGGCGGGCCTACGAGCAGTACTTC. Amino acids: CANSPQSGRAYEQYF.

This clonotype is a singleton in its sample. J is TRBJ2-7 and V is TRBV6-5; no reliable D call. This CDR3 contains 13 residues. The germline CDR1 and CDR2 sequences are MNHEY and SVGAGI. Trimming removed 4 bases from V and 6 bases from J, with 13 bases in between. CDR3 sequence (DNA): TGTGCCAGCAGTTCGCGGATCCTGGGCGAGCAGTACGTC. This encodes CASSSRILGEQYV.